These 7 T cell receptor beta chains came from one sample sequenced in a study of cytomegalovirus exposure and HLA in healthy donors (dated by TCRdb to 2016 to 2017). The library was prepared using the immunoSEQ multiplex PCR assay. For the multiplex PCR, a mixture combining 60 forward primers for TCR Vbeta segments and 13 reverse primers for TCR Jbeta segments was used. TCRdb carries this immuneACCESS record with in-frame sequences only. Its versions omit some clonotypes, under half of them owing to an unresolved V gene in the studies checked, with the rest unexplained. For this sample there are 65,000 to 100,000 clones; roughly 80% appear just once. Over 12% of the sample lies in the top ten. The material sequenced was PBMCs. All receptors come from a woman in her forties in good health and CMV-seropositive.

The V and J genes are TRBV11-2 and TRBJ2-7; 13 nucleotides agree with TRBD2. V was clipped by 4 bases and J by 7 bases; unmatched bases: 7. Germline assignment: CDR1 SGHAT and CDR2 FQNNGV. The CDR3 is 15 amino acids. The CDR3 here is CASSWTSGRTMEQYF. The CDR3 DNA is TGTGCCAGCAGCTGGACTAGCGGGAGAACTATGGAGCAGTACTTC.

The table lists this clone with a few counts. This sequence joins TRBV5-1 and TRBJ1-1; D remains ambiguous. V shed 4 bases and J shed 4 bases, with 11 bases lying between them. Germline values: CDR1 SGHRS, CDR2 YFSETQ. This CDR3 comprises 13 residues. The CDR3 DNA is TGCGCCAGCAGCCCCGTAGGAGGCACTGAAGCTTTCTTT. Residues: CASSPVGGTEAFF.

The chain recombines TRBV28 with TRBJ1-6, with TRBD1 as a possible D gene (5 bases). V was clipped by 3 bases and J by 9 bases, with 15 bases between them. The CDR3 is 15 residues long. From germline, CDR1 is MDHEN and CDR2 SYDVKM. CDR3 in DNA: TGTGCCAGCAGTTTGAGGTGGGGGGAGGGTTCACCCCTCCACTTT. Translated: CASSLRWGEGSPLHF.

This chain joins TRBV7-9 and TRBJ1-1; 9 bases line up with TRBD1. The CDR3 is made up of 15 amino acids. V was pared by 10 bases and J by 6 bases, with 15 bases of the junction left unmatched. Germline CDR1 reads SEHNR; CDR2 reads FQNEAQ (reference sequence). The DNA for the CDR3 is TGTGCCACCCGGTCCGGGGACAGGGAAACCGCTGAAGCTTTCTTT. Translating it yields CATRSGDRETAEAFF.

The gene calls are TRBV30 and TRBJ2-7; 9 bases match TRBD1. V trimming: 5 bases; J trimming: 3 bases; junction bases outside the gene matches: 8. Germline V gene data show CDR1 as GTSNPN and CDR2 as SVGIG (reference sequence). The CDR3 extends over 14 amino acids. The CDR3 spells CAWSRDRELYEQYF. The DNA of the CDR3 is TGTGCCTGGTCTAGGGACAGGGAACTCTACGAGCAGTACTTC.

Notes on this clone: One junction end disagrees with the germline gene, perhaps due to a read error. This rearrangement joins TRBV4-1 to TRBJ1-6; TRBD1 might be the D (5 bases). The CDR3 has 17 amino acids. Germline lookup yields CDR1 MGHRA and CDR2 YSYEKL. The CDR3 region has the DNA TGCACCAGCAGCCAAGACTACCGACAGAGGATTAATTCACCCCTCCACTTT. Protein product: CTSSQDYRQRINSPLHF.

The V gene is TRBV13, the J gene TRBJ2-5, with 8 bases matching TRBD2. The J call may not be correct, given that the DNA end is closer to TRBJ2-7. The CDR3 runs 16 residues. Germline CDR1 and CDR2: PRHDT and FYEKMQ (reference sequence). CDR3 protein: CASSSPGGAGDYEQYF. The CDR3 bases are TGTGCCAGCAGCTCGCCGGGGGGGGCGGGGGACTACGAGCAGTACTTC.